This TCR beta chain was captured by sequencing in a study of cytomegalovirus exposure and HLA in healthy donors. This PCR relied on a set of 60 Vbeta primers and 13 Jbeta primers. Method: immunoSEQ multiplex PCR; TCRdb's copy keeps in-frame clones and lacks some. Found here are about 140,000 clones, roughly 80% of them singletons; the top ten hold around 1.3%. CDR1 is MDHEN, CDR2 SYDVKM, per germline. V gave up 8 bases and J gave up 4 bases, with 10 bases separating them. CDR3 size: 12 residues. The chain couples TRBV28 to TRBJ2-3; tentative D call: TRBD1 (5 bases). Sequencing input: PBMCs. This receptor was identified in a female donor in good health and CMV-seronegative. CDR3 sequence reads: CASSQGADTQYF. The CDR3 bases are TGTGCCAGCTCCCAAGGGGCAGATACGCAGTATTTT.